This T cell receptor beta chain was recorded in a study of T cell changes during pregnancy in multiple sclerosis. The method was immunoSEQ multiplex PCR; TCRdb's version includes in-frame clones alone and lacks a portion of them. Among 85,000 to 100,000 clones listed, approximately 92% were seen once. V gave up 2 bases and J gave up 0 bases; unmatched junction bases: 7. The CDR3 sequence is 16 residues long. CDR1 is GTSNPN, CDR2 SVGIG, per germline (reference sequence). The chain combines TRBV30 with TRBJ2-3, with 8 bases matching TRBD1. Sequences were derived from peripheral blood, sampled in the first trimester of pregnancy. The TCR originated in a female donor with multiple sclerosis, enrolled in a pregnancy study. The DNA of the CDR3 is TGTGCCTGGAGTTCGGGACAGGTCTCTAGCACAGATACGCAGTATTTT. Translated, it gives CAWSSGQVSSTDTQYF.